This T cell receptor beta chain was captured by sequencing in a study of blood T cell repertoires in COVID-19. Looking at the study overall: COVID-19 samples from acute and convalescent phases originated in the United States, Italy and Spain.

In germline, CDR1 is LNHNV, CDR2 YYDKDF (reference sequence). Trimming stripped 5 bases from V and 0 bases from J, with 14 bases between. The CDR3 runs to 16 residues. Data came from immunoSEQ multiplex PCR; TCRdb stores just in-frame clones and leaves some out. The data show 40,000 to 55,000 clones, with 84% seen just once and less than 10% held by the top ten. The receptor comes from a human donor in a cohort sampled during active COVID-19. Sequencing was done on a sample of peripheral blood. The chain uses TRBV15 and TRBJ2-1; D is uncertain. In DNA form, the CDR3 reads TGTGCCACCAGCGGCTCCCATCGTGACTCCTACAATGAGCAGTTCTTC. This codes for CATSGSHRDSYNEQFF. Full variable domain (rest looked up from reference TRBV15 and TRBJ2-1): DAMVIQNPRYQVTQFGKPVTLSCSQTLNHNVMYWYQQKSSQAPKLLFHYYDKDFNNEADTPDNFQSRRPNTSFCFLDIRSPGLGDTAMYLCATSGSHRDSYNEQFFGPGTRLTVL.